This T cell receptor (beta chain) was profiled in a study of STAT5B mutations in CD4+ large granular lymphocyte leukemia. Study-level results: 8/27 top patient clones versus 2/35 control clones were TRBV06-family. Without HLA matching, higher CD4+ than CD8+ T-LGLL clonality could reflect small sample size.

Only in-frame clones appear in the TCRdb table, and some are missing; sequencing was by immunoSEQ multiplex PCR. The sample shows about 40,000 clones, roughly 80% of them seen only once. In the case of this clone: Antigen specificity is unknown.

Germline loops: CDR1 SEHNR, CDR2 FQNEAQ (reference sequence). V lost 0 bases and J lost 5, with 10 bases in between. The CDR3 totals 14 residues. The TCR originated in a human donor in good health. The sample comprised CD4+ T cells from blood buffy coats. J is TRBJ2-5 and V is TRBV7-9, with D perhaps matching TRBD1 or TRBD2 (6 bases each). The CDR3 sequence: CASSLAKGGETQYF. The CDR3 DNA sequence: TGTGCCAGCAGCTTAGCGAAAGGGGGGGAGACCCAGTACTTC.